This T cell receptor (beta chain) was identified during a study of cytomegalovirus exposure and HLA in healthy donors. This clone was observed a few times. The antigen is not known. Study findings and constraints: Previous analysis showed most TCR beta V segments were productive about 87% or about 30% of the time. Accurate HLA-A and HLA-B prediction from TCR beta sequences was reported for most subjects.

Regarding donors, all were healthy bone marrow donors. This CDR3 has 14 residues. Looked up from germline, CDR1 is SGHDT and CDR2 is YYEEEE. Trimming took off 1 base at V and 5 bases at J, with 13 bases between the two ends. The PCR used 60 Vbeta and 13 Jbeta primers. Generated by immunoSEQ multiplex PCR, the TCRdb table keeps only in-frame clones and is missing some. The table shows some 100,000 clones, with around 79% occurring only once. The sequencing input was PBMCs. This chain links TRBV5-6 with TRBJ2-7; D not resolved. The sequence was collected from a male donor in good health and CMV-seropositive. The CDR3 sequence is CASSLYPSVNEQYF. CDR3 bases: TGTGCCAGCAGCTTGTACCCCAGTGTGAACGAGCAGTACTTC.